A selection of T cell receptor beta chains follows, all from one sample in a study of T cells in Graves' hyperthyroidism and ophthalmopathy. TCRdb re-analysed the multiplex PCR reads in MiXCR, keeping a single row per CDR3 protein. The sample includes over 400,000 distinct CDR3 sequences, about 20% of them seen just once. The source material was blood. Receptors were obtained from a woman aged 70-85 years with Graves' ophthalmopathy. CDR3s include the opening cysteine and the closing phenylalanine or tryptophan. Fields, in order: D gene, J gene, V gene, clone size, CDR3 protein, CDR3 DNA. The D gene is left open where the match is weak. Rows give clone size only sometimes, using once, few, many, or a class for an expanded clone.

-,TRBJ1-5,TRBV28,-,CASTLVRPGQPQHF,TGTGCCAGCACCCTCGTACGGCCTGGTCAGCCCCAGCATTTT
-,TRBJ1-1,TRBV12-3/TRBV12-4,many,CASSPLLGGKKDEAFF,TGTGCCAGCAGCCCCCTACTCGGGGGGAAGAAGGATGAAGCTTTCTTT
-,TRBJ2-4,TRBV18,few,CASSPSRDNIQYF,TGTGCCAGCTCACCGAGCCGGGATAACATTCAGTACTTC
TRBD2,TRBJ2-1,TRBV18,few,CASSPGLAGATDQFF,TGTGCCAGCTCACCAGGACTAGCGGGAGCTACGGATCAGTTCTTC
-,TRBJ2-5,TRBV7-7,-,CASSLWRAETQYF,TGTGCTAGCAGCTTATGGAGGGCAGAGACCCAGTACTTC
-,TRBJ2-7,TRBV5-6,-,CASSFIGGYEQYF,TGTGCCAGCAGCTTTATCGGGGGTTACGAGCAGTACTTC
TRBD2,TRBJ2-1,TRBV3-1,many,CASSVRPSGSNEQFF,TGTGCCAGCAGCGTCCGGCCTAGCGGGAGTAATGAGCAGTTCTTC
-,TRBJ1-2,TRBV3-1,-,CASSQIVRGLYGYTF,TGTGCCAGCAGCCAAATTGTACGGGGGCTCTATGGCTACACCTTC
-,TRBJ1-5,TRBV28,few,CASSPPGDTPSNQPQHF,TGTGCCAGCAGCCCGCCCGGGGACACGCCTAGCAATCAGCCCCAGCATTTT
TRBD1,TRBJ1-5,TRBV6-2/TRBV6-3,-,CASSSQGGTRINQPQHF,TGTGCCAGCAGTTCCCAGGGGGGAACCCGAATCAATCAGCCCCAGCATTTT
-,TRBJ2-3,TRBV28,many,CASSSPGSTDTQYF,TGTGCCAGCAGTTCCCCAGGGAGCACAGATACGCAGTATTTT
-,TRBJ2-3,TRBV12-5,few,CASGGKQGTDTQYF,TGTGCTAGTGGGGGGAAACAGGGAACAGATACGCAGTATTTT
-,TRBJ2-7,TRBV28,-,CASSLSTGQYF,TGTGCCAGCAGTTTATCAACGGGGCAGTACTTC
-,TRBJ2-3,TRBV12-3/TRBV12-4,few,CASSQLNSGSRGQYF,TGTGCCAGCAGTCAGCTGAATTCGGGTTCGAGGGGGCAGTATTTT
-,TRBJ2-7,TRBV2,many,CASSPIGGAEQYF,TGTGCCAGCAGCCCGATTGGGGGGGCCGAGCAGTACTTC
-,TRBJ2-7,TRBV6-1,few,CASTLKGSYEQYF,TGTGCCAGCACCCTTAAGGGGTCTTACGAGCAGTACTTC
TRBD1,TRBJ1-6,TRBV5-1,-,CASSLGLWTGHSPLHF,TGTGCCAGCAGCTTGGGTCTCTGGACAGGGCATTCACCCCTCCACTTT
-,TRBJ2-2,TRBV10-3,-,CAISGGGHLLRELFF,TGTGCCATCAGTGGGGGGGGCCATCTCCTCAGGGAGCTGTTTTTT
TRBD1,TRBJ1-5,TRBV27,-,CASRPTGHQPQHF,TGTGCCAGCAGGCCGACAGGGCATCAGCCCCAGCATTTT
-,TRBJ2-5,TRBV6-1,few,CASSHQGGETQYF,TGTGCCAGCAGTCACCAGGGGGGGGAGACCCAGTACTTC
-,TRBJ1-5,TRBV4-1,few,CASSQITGMNQPQHF,TGCGCCAGCAGCCAGATCACAGGGATGAATCAGCCCCAGCATTTT
-,TRBJ1-1,TRBV19,-,CASKGKGRANTEAFF,TGTGCCAGTAAGGGGAAGGGCAGGGCGAACACTGAAGCTTTCTTT
-,TRBJ1-6,TRBV7-9,few,CASSLVGPTPYNSPLHF,TGTGCCAGCAGCTTAGTGGGCCCAACACCCTATAATTCACCCCTCCACTTT
-,TRBJ2-1,TRBV5-6,-,CASSYRSGYNEQFF,TGTGCCAGCAGCTACCGGTCAGGGTACAATGAGCAGTTCTTC
-,TRBJ1-4,TRBV28,-,CASSSRPEKLFF,TGTGCCAGCAGTTCGAGACCGGAAAAACTGTTTTTT
-,TRBJ1-5,TRBV7-9,-,CASSQRPDTQHF,TGTGCCAGCAGCCAGAGGCCAGATACGCAGCATTTT
-,TRBJ2-3,TRBV7-3,few,CASSSTESRTDTQYF,TGTGCCAGCAGCTCCACGGAGTCACGCACAGATACGCAGTATTTT
TRBD2,TRBJ2-7,TRBV11-2,few,CASSLDPGLARYEQYF,TGTGCCAGCAGCTTAGATCCCGGACTAGCGCGTTACGAGCAGTACTTC
TRBD2,TRBJ2-1,TRBV7-9,few,CASSLTTSGSYNEQFF,TGTGCCAGCAGCCTGACGACTAGCGGGAGCTACAATGAGCAGTTCTTC
TRBD1,TRBJ1-1,TRBV5-1,few,CASRNLQGVNTEAFF,TGCGCCAGCAGGAACCTACAGGGGGTGAACACTGAAGCTTTCTTT
-,TRBJ2-2,TRBV5-4,-,CASSLGRGQTGELFF,TGTGCCAGCAGCCTCGGGCGGGGGCAGACCGGGGAGCTGTTTTTT
TRBD1,TRBJ1-5,TRBV6-1,-,CASMRTGGVNQPQHF,TGTGCCAGCATGAGGACAGGGGGTGTGAATCAGCCCCAGCATTTT
-,TRBJ2-7,TRBV6-2/TRBV6-3,-,CASSPVGSSSYEQYF,TGTGCCAGCAGTCCTGTTGGGAGCTCCTCCTACGAGCAGTACTTC
-,TRBJ2-1,TRBV28,-,CASSLSGKGQFF,TGTGCCAGCAGTTTATCAGGGAAGGGGCAGTTCTTC
-,TRBJ1-1,TRBV20-1,few,CSATGRGKTEAFF,TGCAGTGCAACCGGGCGCGGCAAGACTGAAGCTTTCTTT
-,TRBJ2-4,TRBV3-1,-,CASGYNGIAKNIQYF,TGTGCCAGCGGGTACAATGGGATAGCCAAAAACATTCAGTACTTC
-,TRBJ2-7,TRBV12-3/TRBV12-4,few,CASSSGAREQYF,TGTGCCAGTTCGAGTGGGGCTCGGGAGCAGTACTTC
-,TRBJ1-1,TRBV2,many,CASAGWRTEAFF,TGTGCCAGCGCAGGGTGGAGAACTGAAGCTTTCTTT
-,TRBJ1-6,TRBV6-9,-,CASSYSNVRGSPLHF,TGTGCCAGCAGTTACTCCAATGTAAGAGGTTCACCCCTCCACTTT
TRBD1,TRBJ1-2,TRBV7-9,-,CASSIETGNYGYTF,TGTGCCAGCAGCATTGAGACAGGGAACTATGGCTACACCTTC
TRBD2,TRBJ2-2,TRBV25-1,-,CASSDVAGVGGELFF,TGTGCCAGCAGTGACGTAGCGGGAGTTGGGGGGGAGCTGTTTTTT
-,TRBJ2-4,TRBV27,few,CASREDSYGDIQYF,TGTGCCAGCAGAGAAGACAGCTACGGGGACATTCAGTACTTC
-,TRBJ1-1,TRBV3-1,few,CASSQGSFFSEAFF,TGTGCCAGCAGCCAGGGCAGCTTTTTTTCTGAAGCTTTCTTT
TRBD2,TRBJ2-4,TRBV30,-,CAWSDLAGRRNIQYF,TGTGCCTGGAGTGACTTAGCGGGGAGGAGGAACATTCAGTACTTC
TRBD2,TRBJ2-5,TRBV3-1,-,CASSHPGTSGGQETQYF,TGTGCCAGCAGCCACCCAGGGACTAGCGGTGGCCAAGAGACCCAGTACTTC
TRBD2,TRBJ2-3,TRBV15,-,CATSGIAGGPPDTQYF,TGTGCCACCAGCGGGATAGCGGGAGGCCCCCCAGATACGCAGTATTTT
-,TRBJ2-1,TRBV12-3/TRBV12-4,few,CASSRDWNEQFF,TGTGCCAGCAGCCGGGACTGGAATGAGCAGTTCTTC
-,TRBJ1-1,TRBV4-1,-,CASMSRVNTEAFF,TGCGCCAGCATGTCGAGGGTGAACACTGAAGCTTTCTTT
-,TRBJ2-2,TRBV7-9,few,CASSLQFRIPGELFF,TGTGCCAGCAGCTTACAGTTCCGGATCCCCGGGGAGCTGTTCTTT